This entry describes one TCR beta chain. In the study's own analysis: Reference gene primer amplification in the assay estimated nucleated cell counts. Here immunoSEQ multiplex PCR was the method, and the copy in TCRdb shows in-frame clones only, minus some. V and J calls and clone size are those listed in that table; D and trimming were worked out from the DNA. There are about 120,000 clones in the sample; roughly 89% occur only once, and around 4.2% lies in the top ten. These data are taken from a study of blood T cell repertoires in COVID-19. At the level of the study: Specimens from acute and convalescent COVID-19 originated in the United States, Italy and Spain. T cells, B-cell-depleted T cells, or PBMCs supplied cDNA or gDNA.

Germline V CDR1 and CDR2: MNHEY, SMNVEV (reference sequence). With 1 base clipped from V and 6 bases from J, the junction kept 16 bases outside the gene matches. The CDR3 is made up of 18 amino acids. The sample was peripheral blood. The TCR originated in a man between 40 and 49 years old with acute or convalescent COVID-19. The rearrangement links TRBV27 to TRBJ1-2, with TRBD1 identical over 8 bases. CDR3 region: CASSLFGQGADRVDGYTF. DNA of the CDR3: TGTGCCAGCAGTTTATTTGGCCAGGGGGCGGACAGGGTCGATGGCTACACCTTC.